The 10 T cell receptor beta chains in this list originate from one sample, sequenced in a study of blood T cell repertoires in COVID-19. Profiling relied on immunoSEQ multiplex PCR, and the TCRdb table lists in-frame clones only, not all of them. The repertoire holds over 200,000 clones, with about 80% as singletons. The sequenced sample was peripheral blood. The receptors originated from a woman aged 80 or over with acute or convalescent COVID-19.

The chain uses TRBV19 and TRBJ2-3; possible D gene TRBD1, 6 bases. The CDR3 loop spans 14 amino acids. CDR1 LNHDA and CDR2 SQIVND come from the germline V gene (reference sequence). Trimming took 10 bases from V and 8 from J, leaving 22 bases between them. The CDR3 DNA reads TGTGCCACGGCGGAAAGGGTGGGACAAGCTACGCAGTATTTT. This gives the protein CATAERVGQATQYF.

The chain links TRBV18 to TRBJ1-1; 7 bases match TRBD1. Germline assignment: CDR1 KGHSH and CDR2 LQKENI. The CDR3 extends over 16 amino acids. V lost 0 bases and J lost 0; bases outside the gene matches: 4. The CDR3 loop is CASSPPGQSMNTEAFF. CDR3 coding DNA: TGTGCCAGCTCACCACCGGGACAGTCCATGAACACTGAAGCTTTCTTT.

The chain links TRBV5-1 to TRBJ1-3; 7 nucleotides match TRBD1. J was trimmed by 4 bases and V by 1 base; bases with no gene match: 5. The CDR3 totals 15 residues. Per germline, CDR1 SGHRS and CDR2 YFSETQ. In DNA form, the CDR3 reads TGCGCCAGCAGCTTGCAAGGGGGCCTCGGAAACACCATATATTTT. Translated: CASSLQGGLGNTIYF.

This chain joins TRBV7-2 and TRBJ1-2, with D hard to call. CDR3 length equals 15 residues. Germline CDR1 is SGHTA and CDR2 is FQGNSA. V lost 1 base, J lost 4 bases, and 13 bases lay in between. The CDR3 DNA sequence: TGTGCCAGCAGCTTAGATCTCTTGACAATCTATGGCTACACCTTC. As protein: CASSLDLLTIYGYTF.

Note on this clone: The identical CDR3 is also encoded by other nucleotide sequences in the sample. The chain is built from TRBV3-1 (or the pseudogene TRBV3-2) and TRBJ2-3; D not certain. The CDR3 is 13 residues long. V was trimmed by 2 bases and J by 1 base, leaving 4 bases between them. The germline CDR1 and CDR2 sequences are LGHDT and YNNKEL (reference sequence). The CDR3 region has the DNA TGTGCCAGCAGCCAACGCGGCACAGATACGCAGTATTTT. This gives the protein CASSQRGTDTQYF.

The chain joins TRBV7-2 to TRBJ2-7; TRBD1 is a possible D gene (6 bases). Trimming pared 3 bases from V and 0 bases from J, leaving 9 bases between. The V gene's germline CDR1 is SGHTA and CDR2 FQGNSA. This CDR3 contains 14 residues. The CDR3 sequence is CASSFTGNSYEQYF. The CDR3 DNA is TGTGCCAGCAGCTTCACAGGGAACTCCTACGAGCAGTACTTC.

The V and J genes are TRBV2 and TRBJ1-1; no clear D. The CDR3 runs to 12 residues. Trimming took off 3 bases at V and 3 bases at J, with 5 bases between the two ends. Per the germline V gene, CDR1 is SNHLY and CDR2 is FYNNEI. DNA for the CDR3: TGTGCCAGCAGTGATCCGGACACTGAAGCTTTCTTT. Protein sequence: CASSDPDTEAFF.

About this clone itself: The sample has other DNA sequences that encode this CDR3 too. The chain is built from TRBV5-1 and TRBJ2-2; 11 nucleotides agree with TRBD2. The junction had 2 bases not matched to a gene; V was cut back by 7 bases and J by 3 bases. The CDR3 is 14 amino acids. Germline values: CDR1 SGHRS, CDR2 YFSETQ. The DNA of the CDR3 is TGCGCCAGCGCGGGACTAGCGGACACCGGGGAGCTGTTTTTT. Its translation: CASAGLADTGELFF.

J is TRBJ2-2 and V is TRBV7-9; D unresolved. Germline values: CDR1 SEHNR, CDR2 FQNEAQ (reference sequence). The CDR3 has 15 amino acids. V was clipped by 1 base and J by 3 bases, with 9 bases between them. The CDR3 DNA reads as TGTGCCAGCAGCTTAGTTTCGGGTTACACCGGGGAGCTGTTTTTT. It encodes CASSLVSGYTGELFF.

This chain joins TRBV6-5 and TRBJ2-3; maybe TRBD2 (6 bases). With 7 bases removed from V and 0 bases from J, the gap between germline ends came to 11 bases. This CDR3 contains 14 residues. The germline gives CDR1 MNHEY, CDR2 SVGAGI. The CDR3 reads CASTEGPSTDTQYF. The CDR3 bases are TGTGCCAGCACGGAGGGGCCAAGCACAGATACGCAGTATTTT.